The clone carrying this TCR beta chain was observed a single time. Profiling relied on immunoSEQ multiplex PCR, and the TCRdb table lists in-frame clones only, not all of them. In the table there are 200,000 to 300,000 clones, 88% of which are singletons. The entry originates in a study of blood T cell repertoires in COVID-19. Germline loops: CDR1 LGHDT, CDR2 YNNKEL (reference sequence). V was trimmed by 0 bases and J by 0 bases, leaving 15 bases between them. The CDR3 runs 18 residues. The source is a woman in her 30s with COVID-19, enrolled during active disease. The gene calls are TRBV3-1 (or the pseudogene TRBV3-2) and TRBJ1-3; D is undetermined. The specimen sequenced was peripheral blood. CDR3 in DNA: TGTGCCAGCAGCCAAGAACAGCTCGACGACTACTCTGGAAACACCATATATTTT. The encoded protein is CASSQEQLDDYSGNTIYF.